These T cell receptor beta chains were read from a single sample in a study of blood T cell repertoires in COVID-19. Assay: immunoSEQ multiplex PCR; the TCRdb copy retains only in-frame clones and omits some. The data contain a few hundred thousand clones, 81% of them singletons. Sequences were obtained from PBMCs or T cells enriched from blood (not recorded which). The source is a man aged 35 to 55 who had recovered from COVID-19. The CDR3 runs from the conserved cysteine through the conserved F or W. Fields, in order: J gene, V gene, clone size, D gene, CDR3 DNA, CDR3 protein. The D gene is left open where the match is weak. Clone size, where shown, is once, few, many, or a class for clones that have expanded.

>TRBJ2-4|TRBV28|-|TRBD2
TGTGCCAGCAGTTTAAGGCTAGCGGGAGACGGGAGGTACTTC
CASSLRLAGDGRYF
>TRBJ2-2|TRBV5-1|-|-
TGCGCCAGCACCTCTCAGGGGAACACCGGGGAGCTGTTTTTT
CASTSQGNTGELFF
>TRBJ2-3|TRBV6-2/TRBV6-3|-|-
TGTGCCAGCAGTTACGGGCAGGGTTCGACAGATACGCAGTATTTT
CASSYGQGSTDTQYF
>TRBJ2-1|TRBV5-4|many|-
TGTGCCAGCAGCCTGGACCTATACAATGAGCAGTTCTTC
CASSLDLYNEQFF
>TRBJ2-3|TRBV5-4|once|TRBD2
TGTGCCAGCAGCTTGGATGGAGCGGGGGGTGGGGATACGCAGTATTTT
CASSLDGAGGGDTQYF
>TRBJ2-1|TRBV5-1|-|-
TGCGCCAGCAGGCGCAAGGACTGGGACAATGAGCAGTTCTTC
CASRRKDWDNEQFF
>TRBJ1-2|TRBV5-1|few|TRBD1
TGCGCCAGCAGTCCCACCCTACAGGGGGCGTACGGCTACACCTTC
CASSPTLQGAYGYTF
>TRBJ1-6|TRBV5-8|-|-
TGTGCCAGCAGCCTGACGGGGAGGATCTATAATTCACCCCTCCACTTT
CASSLTGRIYNSPLHF
>TRBJ1-1|TRBV10-2|-|-
TGCGCCAGCAGTAACTGGAACACTGAAGCTTTCTTT
CASSNWNTEAFF
>TRBJ2-7|TRBV12-5|few|-
TGTGCTAGTGGCGAAGACAGGCCCTACGAGCAGTACTTC
CASGEDRPYEQYF
>TRBJ1-1|TRBV18|once|-
TGTGCCAGCTCACTCGGCGGGGGTGGAACGACTGAAGCTTTCTTT
CASSLGGGGTTEAFF
>TRBJ1-1|TRBV3-1/TRBV3-2|-|-
TGTGCCAGCAGCCTGGGACAGAACACTGAAGCTTTCTTT
CASSLGQNTEAFF
>TRBJ1-5|TRBV19|-|TRBD1
TGTGCCAGTCGACAGGGGAATAGCAATCAGCCCCAGCATTTT
CASRQGNSNQPQHF
>TRBJ1-1|TRBV7-9|-|-
TGTGCCAGCAGCTCAATGGGGGCAGGCACTGAAGCTTTCTTT
CASSSMGAGTEAFF
>TRBJ1-2|TRBV30|-|-
TGTGCCTGGGATGAGGGCAGCAATAACTATGGCTACACCTTC
CAWDEGSNNYGYTF
>TRBJ2-3|TRBV5-1|-|TRBD1
TGCGCCAGCAGCTTAGGACAGGGACGGGATACGCAGTATTTT
CASSLGQGRDTQYF
>TRBJ1-4|TRBV4-2|-|-
TGTGCCAGCAGCCCGGGTAGCACGTATGAAAAACTGTTTTTT
CASSPGSTYEKLFF
>TRBJ2-1|TRBV19|-|-
TGTGCCAGTACCGACGGGGGGTTAGCAGGGGCCTCCTACAATGAGCAGTTCTTC
CASTDGGLAGASYNEQFF
>TRBJ1-2|TRBV11-2|-|TRBD1
TGTGCCAGCATTCCTCTGACAGGGTTAAACTATGGCTACACCTTC
CASIPLTGLNYGYTF
>TRBJ2-7|TRBV27|-|-
TGTGCCAGCAGTAAACCGAGGAGGGGACCGGACTACGAGCAGTACTTC
CASSKPRRGPDYEQYF
>TRBJ2-7|TRBV10-2|-|TRBD2
TGCGCCAGCAGATCAAGCGGGAGGGCCCACGAGCAGTACTTC
CASRSSGRAHEQYF
>TRBJ2-7|TRBV13|-|-
TGTGCCAGCAGCTTTGGCGGGGGCCTACTCTCCTACGAGCAGTACTTC
CASSFGGGLLSYEQYF
>TRBJ2-3|TRBV7-6|-|-
TGTGCCAGCAGCCCCAGGGACTCAGATACGCAGTATTTT
CASSPRDSDTQYF
>TRBJ1-1|TRBV5-1|-|-
TGCGCCAGCAGCTTAAACCCGGCGGTGAACACTGAAGCTTTCTTT
CASSLNPAVNTEAFF
>TRBJ2-1|TRBV5-1|-|TRBD2
TGCGCCAGCAGGACTAGCGGGGGTTACAATGAGCAGTTCTTC
CASRTSGGYNEQFF
>TRBJ2-2|TRBV5-6|-|TRBD1
TGTGCCAGCAGCATCGACAGGGGGCGGAACACCGGGGAGCTGTTTTTT
CASSIDRGRNTGELFF
>TRBJ2-7|TRBV10-3|-|TRBD2
TGTGCCATCAGTGAGCCATCTCCGGGACTAGGGACTACCTACGAGCAGTACTTC
CAISEPSPGLGTTYEQYF
>TRBJ2-2|TRBV27|-|TRBD2
TGTGCCAGCAGGAGAGAGGGGAGGGTGACCGGGGAGCTGTTTTTT
CASRREGRVTGELFF
>TRBJ1-2|TRBV5-6|-|-
TGTGCCAGCAGCTTGACTCAGGGTAAGAGTGGCTACACCTTC
CASSLTQGKSGYTF
>TRBJ2-2|TRBV6-5|few|-
TGTGCCAGCAGTACACCCGGGGAGCTGTTTTTT
CASSTPGELFF
>TRBJ1-1|TRBV15|-|-
TGTGCCACCAGCACAAGGACAGCAAACACTGAAGCTTTCTTT
CATSTRTANTEAFF
>TRBJ2-6|TRBV25-1|many|-
TGTGCCAGCGGCCCAGGGCTGCACTCTGGGGCCAACGTCCTGACTTTC
CASGPGLHSGANVLTF
>TRBJ2-5|TRBV23-1|once|-
TGCGCCAGCAGTCAATCCGGGACACATATCCAAGAGACCCAGTACTTC
CASSQSGTHIQETQYF
>TRBJ1-1|TRBV5-1|few|-
TGCGCCAGCAGCATCACAGATGGGGAGACTGAAGCTTTCTTT
CASSITDGETEAFF
>TRBJ2-2|TRBV5-1|once|-
TGCGCCAGCAGCTCTACGAACACCGGGGAGCTGTTTTTT
CASSSTNTGELFF
>TRBJ1-2|TRBV5-6|-|-
TGTGCCAGCAGCTTGGAGCTCGCGGCTAACTATGGCTACACCTTC
CASSLELAANYGYTF
>TRBJ2-2|TRBV11-2|-|TRBD1
TGTGCCAGCAGCTTGGGACAGACAAACACCGGGGAGCTGTTTTTT
CASSLGQTNTGELFF
>TRBJ2-1|TRBV9|-|TRBD2
TGTGCCAGCAGCGTAGCTCCCGGACTAGCGGGAGGTAACAATGAGCAGTTCTTC
CASSVAPGLAGGNNEQFF
>TRBJ1-2|TRBV7-2|-|-
TGTGCCAGCAGCCCCAGGGCTGCACCTAACTATGGCTACACCTTC
CASSPRAAPNYGYTF
>TRBJ1-1|TRBV15|-|TRBD1
TGTGCCACCAGCAGAGATCAGTTTGGGACAGGGCAGATCACTGAAGCTTTCTTT
CATSRDQFGTGQITEAFF
>TRBJ1-5|TRBV19|-|TRBD1
TGTGCCAGTCTTCCGGGACAGCTAAGGAATCAGCCCCAGCATTTT
CASLPGQLRNQPQHF
>TRBJ1-5|TRBV19|-|-
TGTGCCAGTAGTCCACAGGGAAATCAGCCCCAGCATTTT
CASSPQGNQPQHF
>TRBJ2-1|TRBV7-3|-|TRBD2
TGTGCCAGCAGTAGACTCGTGGTAGCGGGGGGGCCCCACAATGAGCAGTTCTTC
CASSRLVVAGGPHNEQFF
>TRBJ1-5|TRBV6-5|-|-
TGTGCCAGCAGTCACCAGACAGGAGGCAATCAGCCCCAGCATTTT
CASSHQTGGNQPQHF
>TRBJ1-2|TRBV25-1|-|-
TGTGCCAGCAGTGAATGGGGCAGGGGAAACTATGGCTACACCTTC
CASSEWGRGNYGYTF